The entry below gives a single T cell receptor beta chain sequence along with its context. The antigen is undetermined. The data originate from a study of CD8+ T cells in alopecia areata. Described treatment: oral pan-JAK inhibitor, 5-10 mg twice daily. Researchers picked out CD4+ and CD8+ T cells from PBMCs by sorting. In each case, RNA was isolated and then reverse transcribed into cDNA as the sequencing template. TCRdb keeps only in-frame clones here, not all; method: immunoSEQ multiplex PCR. The sample carries under 350,000 clones, 55% to 70% recorded once. Broader study findings: Persistence during tofacitinib was seen for many expanded lesional clones in scalp and blood.

This TCR derives from a human donor with alopecia areata. Here the sequenced sample was CD4+ T cells sorted from blood, taken at week 24, from a patient treated with tofacitinib.

CDR3: CASSEARGQTNTGELFF. For the CDR3, the DNA is TGTGCCAGCAGTGAAGCGCGGGGGCAGACCAACACCGGGGAGCTGTTTTTT. This chain uses TRBV25-1 with TRBJ2-2; D is possibly TRBD2 (7 bases). The germline V gene has CDR1 MGHDK and CDR2 SYGVNS. Trimming pared 2 bases from V and 2 bases from J, leaving 15 bases between. The CDR3 runs to 17 residues.